Sequencing of this TCR beta chain was carried out in a study of T cell repertoires in cytomegalovirus infection. Findings and caveats of the study: Totalled public TCR beta family frequency picked out people who carried CMV plus the relevant HLA.

TCRdb independently ran MiXCR on the reads; one entry per CDR3 protein. The sample yields a few hundred thousand distinct CDR3 sequences, roughly 34% seen once. Comments on this clonotype: Its specificity is unknown.

This specimen was cultured PBMCs, taken from culture after CMV antigen stimulation. This clonotype was obtained from a human donor in good health (CMV status not recorded). Some clones in this sample may be carry-over from other donors' samples.

For the CDR3, the DNA is TGTGCCAGCAGCGGCGCCATGTTTTTTAATGAGCAGTTCTTC. The encoded protein is CASSGAMFFNEQFF. This chain connects TRBV6-2 or TRBV6-3 to TRBJ2-1; D gene uncertain. Per the germline V gene, CDR1 is MNHEY and CDR2 is SVGEGT. The CDR3 length is 14 residues. V lost 6 bases and J 7 bases, leaving 16 bases between the germline ends.